This T cell receptor (beta chain) was retrieved from a study of PD-1 blockade in classical Hodgkin lymphoma. Notes on the study in general: With respect to the repertoire differences, their causes, possibly disease activity or prior therapy, remain undefined.

This clone was seen only once. Its target is unknown. Deletions cut 0 bases from V and 0 bases from J, with 12 bases between. Per the germline V gene, CDR1 is SGHRS and CDR2 is YFSETQ. This CDR3 comprises 16 residues. Sequencing was performed with immunoSEQ multiplex PCR; in TCRdb, only in-frame clones are kept and a portion is missing. The sample includes more than 90,000 clones, 75% to 85% of them seen just once. Each patient relapsed following autologous stem cell transplantation, and prior brentuximab vedotin exposure differed. The chain couples TRBV5-1 to TRBJ2-5; the D is unclear. This clonotype was obtained from a human donor with classical Hodgkin lymphoma. The input for sequencing was peripheral blood mononuclear cells (PBMCs), taken before the second cycle of nivolumab. CDR3 protein: CASSLAKTTYQETQYF. For the CDR3, the DNA is TGCGCCAGCAGCTTGGCCAAGACCACGTACCAAGAGACCCAGTACTTC.